This TCR beta chain is from a study of cytomegalovirus exposure and HLA in healthy donors. Study in general: Both the roughly 120 validation repertoires and the approximately 640 first-cohort repertoires used the same platform, as reported by a later analysis.

Turning to this clone: Its antigen is currently unknown.

Sequenced by immunoSEQ multiplex PCR; TCRdb stores in-frame clones only, minus some. This table has about 90,000 clones, roughly 83% appearing once. Germline V gene lookup returns CDR1 MNHEY and CDR2 SVGAGI. This CDR3 spans 15 amino acids. Trimming shortened V by 0 bases and J by 2 bases, and 11 bases separated the two germline ends. General study points: According to a subsequent analysis, TCR clusters from the first cohort were inclined to appear together in the roughly 120 validation repertoires.

The sequenced sample was PBMCs. The origin of this receptor is a woman under 30 in good health and CMV-seropositive. This chain joins TRBV6-5 and TRBJ2-7; D might be TRBD1 (6 bases). CDR3 protein: CASSYSRTDTYEQYF. CDR3 DNA: TGTGCCAGCAGTTACTCCAGGACAGATACCTACGAGCAGTACTTC.